This T cell receptor (beta chain) was recovered during a study of CD8 T cells in ankylosing spondylitis. This CDR3 is built from 15 residues. Between the trimmed V and J ends, which lost 2 bases and 4 bases, there was a span of 12 bases. In germline, CDR1 is MDHEN, CDR2 SYDVKM. TCRdb passed the 5' RACE reads through MiXCR, listing each CDR3 protein once. The sample lists around 35,000 distinct CDR3 sequences, approximately 10% seen once, with 20% to 25% in the top ten. This clonotype was seen at least ten times. The TCR comes from a male donor with ankylosing spondylitis. The chain uses TRBV28 and TRBJ2-1; possible D gene TRBD2, 6 bases. The sequenced sample was synovial fluid, either unsorted or a sorted T cell fraction (not recorded which). The CDR3 DNA reads as TGTGCCAGCAGTTTAGCGGGACTCGAATACAATGAGCAGTTCTTC. Protein sequence: CASSLAGLEYNEQFF.